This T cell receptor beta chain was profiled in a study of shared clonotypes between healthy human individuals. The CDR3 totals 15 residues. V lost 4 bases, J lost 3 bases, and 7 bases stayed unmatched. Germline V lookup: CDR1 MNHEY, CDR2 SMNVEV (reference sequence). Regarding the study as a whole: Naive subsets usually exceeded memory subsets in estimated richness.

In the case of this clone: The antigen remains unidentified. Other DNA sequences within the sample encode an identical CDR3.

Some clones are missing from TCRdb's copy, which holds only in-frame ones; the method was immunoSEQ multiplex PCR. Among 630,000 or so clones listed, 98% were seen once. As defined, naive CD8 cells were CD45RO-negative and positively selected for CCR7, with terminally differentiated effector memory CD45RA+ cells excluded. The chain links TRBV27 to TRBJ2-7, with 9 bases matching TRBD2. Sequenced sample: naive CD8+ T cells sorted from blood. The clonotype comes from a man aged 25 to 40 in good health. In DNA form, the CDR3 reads TGTGCCAGCAGTTCACCCGGGACTAGCAGCTACGAGCAGTACTTC. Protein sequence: CASSSPGTSSYEQYF.